This entry features one T cell receptor beta chain sequence. Its antigen remains unknown. The data originate from a study of memory CD4+ T cells and cytomegalovirus serostatus. Study-level information: This sample comes from healthy Belgian adults, under 10 CMV seropositive, under 25 seronegative. Whole-study results and caveats: About 40% of the roughly 150 known CMV-associated TCRbeta sequences appeared in CD4+ memory.

Here immunoSEQ multiplex PCR was the method, and the copy in TCRdb shows in-frame clones only, minus some. In the table there are some 54,000 clones, over 60% of which are singletons. Single viable CD3+CD4+CD8-CD45RO+ cells were sorted as the memory CD4+ T cells. The sequenced material came from memory CD4+ T cells from blood. The TCR originated in an adult in good health and CMV-seropositive.

In nucleotides, the CDR3 is TGCAGCGCGGGGTATGTCTACAATGAGCAGTTCTTC. It yields the protein CSAGYVYNEQFF. The genes are TRBV29-1 and TRBJ2-1; a weak D match, TRBD2 (5 bases). Trimming took off 7 bases at V and 3 bases at J, with 10 bases between the two ends. The CDR3 extends over 12 amino acids. The germline V gene has CDR1 SQVTM and CDR2 ANQGSEA.